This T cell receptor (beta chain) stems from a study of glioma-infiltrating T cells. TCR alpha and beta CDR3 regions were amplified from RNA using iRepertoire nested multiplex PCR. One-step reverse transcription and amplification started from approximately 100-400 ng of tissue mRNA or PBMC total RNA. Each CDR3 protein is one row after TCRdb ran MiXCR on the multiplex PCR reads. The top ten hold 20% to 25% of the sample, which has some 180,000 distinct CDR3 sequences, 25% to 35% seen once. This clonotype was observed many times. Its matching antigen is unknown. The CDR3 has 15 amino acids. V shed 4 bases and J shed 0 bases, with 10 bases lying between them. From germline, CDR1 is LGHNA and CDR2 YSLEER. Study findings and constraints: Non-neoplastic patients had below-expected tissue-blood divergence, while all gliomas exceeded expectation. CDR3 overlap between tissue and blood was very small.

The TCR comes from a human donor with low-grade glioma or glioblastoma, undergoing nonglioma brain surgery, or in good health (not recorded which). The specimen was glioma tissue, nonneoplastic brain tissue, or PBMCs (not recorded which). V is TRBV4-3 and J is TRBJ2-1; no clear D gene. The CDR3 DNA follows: TGCGCCAGCAGCCTTATATTAAGCTCCTACAATGAGCAGTTCTTC. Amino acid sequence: CASSLILSSYNEQFF.